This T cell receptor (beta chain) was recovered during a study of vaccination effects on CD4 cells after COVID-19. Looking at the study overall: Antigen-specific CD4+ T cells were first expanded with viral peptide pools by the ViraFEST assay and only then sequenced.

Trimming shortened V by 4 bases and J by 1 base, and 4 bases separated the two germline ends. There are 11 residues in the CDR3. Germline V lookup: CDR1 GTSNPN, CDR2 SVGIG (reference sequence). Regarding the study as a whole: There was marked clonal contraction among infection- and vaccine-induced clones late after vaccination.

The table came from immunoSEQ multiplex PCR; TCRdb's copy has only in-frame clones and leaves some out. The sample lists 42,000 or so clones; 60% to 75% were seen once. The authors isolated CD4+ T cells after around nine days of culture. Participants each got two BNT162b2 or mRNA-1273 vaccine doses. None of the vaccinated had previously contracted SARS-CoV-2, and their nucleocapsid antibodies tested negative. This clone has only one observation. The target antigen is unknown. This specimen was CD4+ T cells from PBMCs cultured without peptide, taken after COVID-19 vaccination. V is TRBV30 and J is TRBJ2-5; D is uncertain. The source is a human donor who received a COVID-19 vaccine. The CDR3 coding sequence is TGTGCCTGGAACAGCCAAGAGACCCAGTACTTC. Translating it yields CAWNSQETQYF.